Following are 22 T cell receptor beta chains from one sample sequenced in a study of blood T cell repertoires in COVID-19. Sequencing used immunoSEQ multiplex PCR; TCRdb keeps in-frame clones, though not all of them. The sample has around 130,000 clones, roughly 84% seen once. The specimen was peripheral blood. The receptor source for this set is a man between 60 and 75 years old with acute or convalescent COVID-19.

The rearrangement joins TRBV7-3 to TRBJ2-1; D call uncertain. The V end lost 4 bases, the J end lost 7 bases, and 11 bases lay between the germline ends. The CDR3 runs 13 residues. Germline assignment: CDR1 SGHTA and CDR2 FQGTGA. In nucleotides, the CDR3 is TGTGCCAGCAGCTCTCAGGTTTTAAATGAGCAGTTCTTC. Translation: CASSSQVLNEQFF. Filled out from reference TRBV7-3 and TRBJ2-1, the complete variable domain reads GAGVSQTPSNKVTEKGKYVELRCDPISGHTALYWYRQSLGQGPEFLIYFQGTGAADDSGLPNDRFFAVRPEGSVSTLKIQRTERGDSAVYLCASSSQVLNEQFFGPGTRLTVL.

This clone has a handful of counts. The chain combines TRBV5-1 with TRBJ1-1; TRBD1 is a possible D gene (6 bases). The CDR3 is made up of 12 amino acids. Looked up from germline, CDR1 is SGHRS and CDR2 is YFSETQ. With 0 bases removed from V and 11 bases from J, the gap between germline ends came to 11 bases. CDR3 bases: TGCGCCAGCAGCTTGGATGGGGGCGATGCTTTCTTT. Translating gives CASSLDGGDAFF.

The J gene is TRBJ2-7, the V gene TRBV5-1; possible D gene TRBD2, 6 bases. Germline V gives CDR1 SGHRS, CDR2 YFSETQ. The CDR3 loop spans 13 amino acids. Trimming removed 4 bases from V and 2 bases from J, with 10 bases in between. The CDR3 reads CASSKGLAYEQYF. DNA of the CDR3: TGCGCCAGCAGCAAGGGACTGGCCTACGAGCAGTACTTC.

The chain uses TRBV30 and TRBJ2-1; TRBD1 matches 9 bases. With 4 bases clipped from V and 8 bases from J, the junction kept 3 bases outside the gene matches. Germline V gene data show CDR1 as GTSNPN and CDR2 as SVGIG (reference sequence). This CDR3 has 12 amino acids. Written as DNA, the CDR3 is TGTGCCTGGACGACAGGGGGGGATGAGCAGTTCTTC. This encodes CAWTTGGDEQFF.

The rearrangement joins TRBV5-1 to TRBJ2-2, with 8 bases identical to TRBD1. The germline V gene encodes CDR1 SGHRS and CDR2 YFSETQ. The CDR3 has 16 amino acids. With 0 bases clipped from V and 2 bases from J, the junction kept 3 bases outside the gene matches. The CDR3 sequence is CASSLAGGANTGELFF. CDR3 nucleotides: TGCGCCAGCAGCTTGGCAGGGGGCGCCAACACCGGGGAGCTGTTTTTT.

The rearrangement joins TRBV11-2 to TRBJ1-5; D remains ambiguous. This CDR3 region has 13 residues. From germline, CDR1 is SGHAT and CDR2 FQNNGV. V lost 5 bases and J 4 bases, leaving 9 bases between the germline ends. The CDR3 here is CASSRSGNQPQHF. DNA of the CDR3: TGTGCCAGCAGCCGCTCGGGGAATCAGCCCCAGCATTTT. Combining the CDR3 with reference TRBV11-2 and TRBJ1-5 gives the whole variable domain EAGVAQSPRYKIIEKRQSVAFWCNPISGHATLYWYQQILGQGPKLLIQFQNNGVVDDSQLPKDRFSAERLKGVDSTLKIQPAKLEDSAVYLCASSRSGNQPQHFGDGTRLSIL.

The chain combines TRBV11-2 with TRBJ1-3; 7 bases fit TRBD1. CDR1 and CDR2 from the germline V gene are SGHAT and FQNNGV. V lost 5 bases and J lost 0; bases outside the gene matches: 13. This CDR3 contains 18 residues. The CDR3 loop reads CASSKTTGRGTSGNTIYF. The CDR3 DNA reads TGTGCCAGCAGCAAGACGACAGGGAGAGGGACCTCTGGAAACACCATATATTTT. The full variable domain, with the rest looked up from reference TRBV11-2 and TRBJ1-3, is EAGVAQSPRYKIIEKRQSVAFWCNPISGHATLYWYQQILGQGPKLLIQFQNNGVVDDSQLPKDRFSAERLKGVDSTLKIQPAKLEDSAVYLCASSKTTGRGTSGNTIYFGEGSWLTVV.

Comments on this clone: Different DNA sequences within this sample yield the same CDR3. The V call is TRBV12-3 or TRBV12-4, the J call TRBJ2-7; perhaps TRBD1 as D (5 bases). V dropped 2 bases and J dropped 4 bases, with 9 bases sitting between them. The CDR3 has 13 amino acids. Here the CDR3 reads CASSLQGTYEQYF. CDR3 nucleotide sequence: TGTGCCAGCAGTTTACAGGGCACATACGAGCAGTACTTC.

This clone was recorded once. The rearrangement links TRBV29-1 to TRBJ1-2; D perhaps matches TRBD1 (6 bases). The CDR3 runs to 15 residues. V gave up 0 bases and J gave up 4 bases, with 15 bases separating them. Germline lookup yields CDR1 SQVTM and CDR2 ANQGSEA. CDR3 nucleotide sequence: TGCAGCGTTGAAGAGCGGGGGGCCGCGGGCTATGGCTACACCTTC. Translating it yields CSVEERGAAGYGYTF.

In regard to this clone: The same CDR3 is also encoded by other DNA sequences in this sample. The V gene is TRBV5-1, the J gene TRBJ1-1, with D tentatively TRBD1 (5 bases). Germline V gene sequence: CDR1 SGHRS, CDR2 YFSETQ. There are 11 residues in the CDR3. With 4 bases removed from V and 4 bases from J, the gap between germline ends came to 5 bases. CDR3 in amino acids: CASSRGTEAFF. In DNA, the CDR3 is TGCGCCAGCAGCAGGGGCACTGAAGCTTTCTTT.

The V gene is TRBV21-1, the J gene TRBJ2-2; the D call TRBD2 from the table was never checked on the DNA. TRBV21-1 is a pseudogene segment. The CDR3 has 16 amino acids. The CDR3 DNA reads TGTGCCAGCAGCAAACCCCTAGCATGTAACACCGGGGAGCTGTTTTTT. As protein: CASSKPLACNTGELFF.

This clone was seen more than once but under ten times. The sample holds other DNA sequences that translate to the same CDR3. This chain uses TRBV5-1 with TRBJ1-2, with 7 nucleotides matching TRBD1. The CDR3 is 13 residues long. Germline assignment: CDR1 SGHRS and CDR2 YFSETQ. J gave up 6 bases and V 0 bases, and 2 bases lay outside the gene matches. The CDR3 nucleotides are TGCGCCAGCAGCTTGGCCGGGACAGATGGCTACACCTTC. Its translation: CASSLAGTDGYTF.

In its sample, this clone was seen a few times. J is TRBJ1-1 and V is TRBV29-1; TRBD1 is a possible D gene (5 bases). This CDR3 is built from 13 residues. V lost 0 bases to trimming and J lost 7 bases, with 12 bases between them. Looked up from germline, CDR1 is SQVTM and CDR2 is ANQGSEA. The CDR3 DNA reads as TGCAGCGTTGAAGAGGGGGGGTCGGATGAAGCTTTCTTT. Translating gives CSVEEGGSDEAFF.

This sequence joins TRBV5-1 and TRBJ1-1; 7 bases match TRBD1. CDR1 and CDR2 (germline): SGHRS, YFSETQ. The CDR3 contains 12 residues. J gave up 4 bases and V 5 bases, and 2 bases lay outside the gene matches. The CDR3 DNA follows: TGCGCCAGCAGGTCAGGGGGCACTGAAGCTTTCTTT. Protein sequence: CASRSGGTEAFF.

A remark on this clone: This CDR3 is also generated by other DNA sequences in the sample. J is TRBJ1-5 and V is TRBV30; weak D call: TRBD1 (5 bases). The V gene's germline CDR1 is GTSNPN and CDR2 SVGIG (reference sequence). Trimming stripped 2 bases from V and 5 bases from J, with 10 bases between. The CDR3 spans 13 residues. The CDR3 region has the DNA TGTGCCTGGAGTCGCGGGGACGATCAGCCCCAGCATTTT. Translation gives CAWSRGDDQPQHF.

This chain joins TRBV19 and TRBJ1-1; TRBD1 matches at 11 bases. The germline V gene encodes CDR1 LNHDA and CDR2 SQIVND (reference sequence). With V trimmed by 8 bases and J by 3 bases, 2 bases remained unmatched. The CDR3 consists of 13 residues. The CDR3 sequence is CASGDRGDTEAFF. CDR3 bases: TGTGCCAGTGGGGACAGGGGGGACACTGAAGCTTTCTTT.

This chain links TRBV6-5 with TRBJ2-1; 10 bases match TRBD1. Germline values: CDR1 MNHEY, CDR2 SVGAGI. The CDR3 contains 14 residues. J was trimmed by 5 bases and V by 5 bases; bases with no gene match: 3. CDR3 protein: CASSRDRGNNEQFF. In DNA, the CDR3 is TGTGCCAGCAGTCGGGACAGGGGCAACAATGAGCAGTTCTTC.

The J gene is TRBJ2-2, the V gene TRBV5-6; 8 bases are shared with TRBD1. Germline-derived CDR1 and CDR2 are SGHDT and YYEEEE. Unmatched junction bases numbered 3, after V lost 4 bases and J lost 1 base. The CDR3 totals 15 residues. Here the CDR3 reads CASSLTGVNTGELFF. The CDR3 nucleotides read TGTGCCAGCAGCCTGACAGGGGTGAACACCGGGGAGCTGTTTTTT.

This chain links TRBV27 with TRBJ2-2, with D possibly being TRBD1 (6 bases). The V end was cut by 3 bases, the J end by 8 bases, with 13 bases between. CDR3 length equals 14 residues. CDR1 MNHEY and CDR2 SMNVEV come from the germline V gene (reference sequence). The CDR3 nucleotides read TGTGCCAGCAGTTTGGGTGCACAGGGAGGGGAGCTGTTTTTT. This encodes CASSLGAQGGELFF.

This clone has just one count. The chain uses TRBV28 and TRBJ2-1; D unclear. This CDR3 region has 17 residues. V was cut by 6 bases and J by 4 bases, with 22 bases left in between. Germline lookup yields CDR1 MDHEN and CDR2 SYDVKM. In nucleotides, the CDR3 is TGTGCCAGCAGCCCCCGGTCCCAAGGCGGCGTTTACAATGAGCAGTTCTTC. Its protein product is CASSPRSQGGVYNEQFF.

V and J are TRBV7-2 and TRBJ1-5; 7 bases are shared with TRBD1. This CDR3 spans 15 amino acids. The ends lost 5 bases at V and 11 bases at J; junction bases unmatched: 15. The germline CDR1 and CDR2 sequences are SGHTA and FQGNSA. The CDR3 region has the DNA TGTGCCAGCAGCAGAAAGGGGGCCCCCAGTGGGACCCAGCATTTT. This gives the protein CASSRKGAPSGTQHF.

The chain combines TRBV27 with TRBJ2-2; TRBD2 aligns across 7 bases. The germline CDR1 and CDR2 sequences are MNHEY and SMNVEV (reference sequence). The CDR3 is 15 residues long. Trimming at V came to 7 bases and at J to 3 bases, leaving 8 bases not matched to a gene. CDR3 DNA: TGTGCCAGCACATACCTGCGGGGGTACACCGGGGAGCTGTTTTTT. It translates to CASTYLRGYTGELFF.